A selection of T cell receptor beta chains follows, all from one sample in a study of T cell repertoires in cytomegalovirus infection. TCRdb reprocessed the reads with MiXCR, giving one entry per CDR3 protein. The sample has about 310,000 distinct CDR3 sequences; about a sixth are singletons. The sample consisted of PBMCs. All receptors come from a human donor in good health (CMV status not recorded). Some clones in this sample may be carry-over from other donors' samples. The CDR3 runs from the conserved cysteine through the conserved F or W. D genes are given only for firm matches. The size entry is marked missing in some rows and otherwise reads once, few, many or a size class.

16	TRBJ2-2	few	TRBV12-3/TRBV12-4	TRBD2	TGTGCCAGCAGTTACAGGACTAGCGCGATCACCGGGGAGCTGTTTTTT	CASSYRTSAITGELFF
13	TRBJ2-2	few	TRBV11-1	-	TGTGCCAGCGGCACAGGGTACACCGGGGAGCTGTTTTTT	CASGTGYTGELFF
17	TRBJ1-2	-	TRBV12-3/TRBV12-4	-	TGTGCCAGCAGTTTCGTCGGGCAACAGCTAGCTAACTATGGCTACACCTTC	CASSFVGQQLANYGYTF
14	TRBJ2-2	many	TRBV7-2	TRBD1	TGTGCCAGCACCTTAGACAGGGCCGCCGGGGAGCTGTTTTTT	CASTLDRAAGELFF
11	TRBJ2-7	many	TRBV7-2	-	TGTGCCAGCAGCGCCCAGTACGAGCAGTACTTC	CASSAQYEQYF
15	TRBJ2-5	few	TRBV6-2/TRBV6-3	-	TGTGCCAGCAGTGAAGGACTAACCCAACAAGAGACCCAGTACTTC	CASSEGLTQQETQYF
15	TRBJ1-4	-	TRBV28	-	TGTGCCAGCACTGCCTGGGGGGGCCCAAATGAAAAACTGTTTTTT	CASTAWGGPNEKLFF
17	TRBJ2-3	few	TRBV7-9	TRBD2	TGTGCCAGCAGCCCCAGGACTAGCGGGGGGATTACAGATACGCAGTATTTT	CASSPRTSGGITDTQYF
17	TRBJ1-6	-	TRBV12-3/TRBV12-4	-	TGTGCCAGTAGTCTCGTGCGGGTTTGGCCCTATAATTCACCCCTCCACTTT	CASSLVRVWPYNSPLHF
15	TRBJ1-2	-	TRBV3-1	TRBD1	TGTGCCAGCAGCCCCCGGGACAGGGGACACTATGGCTACACCTTC	CASSPRDRGHYGYTF
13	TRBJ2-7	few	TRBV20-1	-	TGCAGTGCTAGAGATCGTTTCCCCTACGAGCAGTACTTC	CSARDRFPYEQYF
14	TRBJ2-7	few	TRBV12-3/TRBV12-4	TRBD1	TGTGCCAGCAGAGAACAGGGGGCGAGCTACGAGCAGTACTTC	CASREQGASYEQYF
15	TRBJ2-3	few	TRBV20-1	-	TGCAGTGCTACACGCCGGGACGGCATCACAGATACGCAGTATTTT	CSATRRDGITDTQYF
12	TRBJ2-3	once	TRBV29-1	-	TGCAGCGTTGAAGATCAAGGGAATACGCAGTATTTT	CSVEDQGNTQYF
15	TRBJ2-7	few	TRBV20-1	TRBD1	TGCAGTGCTAGAATTGGACAGGGGGTCTCCTACGAGCAGTACTTC	CSARIGQGVSYEQYF
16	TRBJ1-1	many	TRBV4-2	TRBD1	TGTGCCAGCAGCCAAGCTATCGGGACAGGGGACACTGAAGCTTTCTTT	CASSQAIGTGDTEAFF
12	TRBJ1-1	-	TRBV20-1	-	TGCAGTGCTAGTAGGGGTGGCTCTGAAGCTTTCTTT	CSASRGGSEAFF
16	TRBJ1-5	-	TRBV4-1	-	TGCGCCAGCAGCCAAGAATATGTGGGGGAGGGTCAGCCCCAGCATTTT	CASSQEYVGEGQPQHF
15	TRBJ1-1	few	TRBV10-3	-	TGTGCCATCAGTGAGTCGAGCGGGGCGGACACTGAAGCTTTCTTT	CAISESSGADTEAFF
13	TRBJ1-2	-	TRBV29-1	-	TGCAGCGTCCGGACCGATTCTAACTATGGCTACACCTTC	CSVRTDSNYGYTF
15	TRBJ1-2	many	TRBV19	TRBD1	TGTGCCAGTAGTGCGGGACAGGGCCGAGGCTATGGCTACACCTTC	CASSAGQGRGYGYTF
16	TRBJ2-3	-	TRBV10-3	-	TGTGCCATCAGTGAGTCGACGAGGGGGACGACAGATACGCAGTATTTT	CAISESTRGTTDTQYF
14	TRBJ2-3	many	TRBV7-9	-	TGTGCCAGCAAAAGAAGCGCGATTGGAGATACGCAGTATTTT	CASKRSAIGDTQYF
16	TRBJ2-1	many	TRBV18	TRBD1	TGTGCCAGCTCACCACTAGGACAGGGCGCCTACAATGAGCAGTTCTTC	CASSPLGQGAYNEQFF
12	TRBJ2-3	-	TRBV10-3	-	TGTGCCATCAGGGAATCCCCAGATACGCAGTATTTT	CAIRESPDTQYF
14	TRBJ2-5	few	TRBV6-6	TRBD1	TGTGCCAGCAGTTACGGGACAGGGATGGAGACCCAGTACTTC	CASSYGTGMETQYF
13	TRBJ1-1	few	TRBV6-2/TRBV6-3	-	TGTGCCAGCAGTACCTCGGACCCCAATGAAGCTTTCTTT	CASSTSDPNEAFF
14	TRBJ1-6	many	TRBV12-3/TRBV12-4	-	TGTGCCAGCAGTTTGGAGGGAGAGTCTTCACCCCTCCACTTT	CASSLEGESSPLHF
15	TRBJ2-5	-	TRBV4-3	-	TGCGCCAGCAGCCAAGATGGGGGTAAACAAGAGACCCAGTACTTC	CASSQDGGKQETQYF
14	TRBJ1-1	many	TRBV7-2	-	TGTGCCAGCAGCTTAGCGAGTGAGAACACTGAAGCTTTCTTT	CASSLASENTEAFF
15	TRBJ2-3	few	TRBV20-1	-	TGCAGTGCTAGTATCCTAGCAGCTACCACAGATACGCAGTATTTT	CSASILAATTDTQYF
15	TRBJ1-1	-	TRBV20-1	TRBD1	TGCAGTGCTAGAGATCACAGGGGAGGTCTCACTGAAGCTTTCTTT	CSARDHRGGLTEAFF
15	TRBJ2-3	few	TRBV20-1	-	TGCAGTGCTGCAGAATATCCCCTCGGGACAGATACGCAGTATTTT	CSAAEYPLGTDTQYF
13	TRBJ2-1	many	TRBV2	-	TGTGCCAGCAGTGAAGGGTGGGCAGGGGAGCAGTTCTTC	CASSEGWAGEQFF
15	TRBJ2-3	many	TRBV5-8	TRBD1	TGTGCCAGCAGCTTCAACAGGGGTAGCACAGATACGCAGTATTTT	CASSFNRGSTDTQYF
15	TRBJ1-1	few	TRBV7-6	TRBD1	TGTGCCAGCACCACCGGGACAGGGGTAAACACTGAAGCTTTCTTT	CASTTGTGVNTEAFF
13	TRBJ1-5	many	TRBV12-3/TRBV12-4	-	TGTGCCAGCAGTACCCTCGAGGGGCATCACCAGCATTTT	CASSTLEGHHQHF
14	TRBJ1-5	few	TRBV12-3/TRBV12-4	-	TGTGCCAGCTCTCGGGAGAGAGTTGGCCAGCCCCAGCATTTT	CASSRERVGQPQHF
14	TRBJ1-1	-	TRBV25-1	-	TGTGCCAGCAGTGAAAGCGGGGTTTCCACTGAAGCTTTCTTT	CASSESGVSTEAFF
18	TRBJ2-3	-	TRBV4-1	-	TGCGCCAGCAGCCAAGATACGACCCCAGGGGTGATCACAGATACGCAGTATTTT	CASSQDTTPGVITDTQYF
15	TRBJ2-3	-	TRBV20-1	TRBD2	TGCAGTTACCCACTAGCGGGGCTTAGCACAGATACGCAGTATTTT	CSYPLAGLSTDTQYF
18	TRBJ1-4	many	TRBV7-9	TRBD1	TGTGCCAGCAGCACCTTCGGACAGGGGTCTGCAACTAATGAAAAACTGTTTTTT	CASSTFGQGSATNEKLFF
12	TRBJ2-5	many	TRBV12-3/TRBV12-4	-	TGTGCCAGCAGTTGGGGACCTGAGACCCAGTACTTC	CASSWGPETQYF
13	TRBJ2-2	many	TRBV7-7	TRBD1	TGTGCTAGCAGCCGCGACAGGGGGGAGGAGCTGTTTTTT	CASSRDRGEELFF
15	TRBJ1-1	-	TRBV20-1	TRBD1	TGCAGTGCCCCCTCCGGGACAGGGGAGAGGACTGAAGCTTTCTTT	CSAPSGTGERTEAFF
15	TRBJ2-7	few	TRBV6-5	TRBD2	TGTGCCAGCAGTCAAGGGACTAGCGGAGTTTACGAGCAGTACTTC	CASSQGTSGVYEQYF
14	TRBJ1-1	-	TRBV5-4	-	TGTGCCAGCAGCTCACCGACGGGTAACACTGAAGCTTTCTTT	CASSSPTGNTEAFF
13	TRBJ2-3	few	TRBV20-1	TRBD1	TGCAGTGTACCGGACAGGCCCACAGATACGCAGTATTTT	CSVPDRPTDTQYF
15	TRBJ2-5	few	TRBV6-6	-	TGTGCCAGCAGTTACTCCTTCCGGGACACGGAGACCCAGTACTTC	CASSYSFRDTETQYF
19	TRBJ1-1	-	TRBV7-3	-	-	CAGSSGQGAFVPMNTEAFF
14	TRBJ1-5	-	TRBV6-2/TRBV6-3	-	TGTGCCAGCAGCGCCCTTAGCAGCAATCAGCCCCAGCATTTT	CASSALSSNQPQHF
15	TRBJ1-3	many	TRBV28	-	TGTGCCAGCAGTCCGAACCATCCTACGGGAAACACCATATATTTT	CASSPNHPTGNTIYF
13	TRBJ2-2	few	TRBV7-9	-	TGTGCCAGCAGACCTATCGATCCCGGGGAGCTGTTTTTT	CASRPIDPGELFF
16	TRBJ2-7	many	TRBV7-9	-	TGTGCCAGCAGCTTAGGGCCTCCCCGCGGCGCCTACGAGCAGTACTTC	CASSLGPPRGAYEQYF
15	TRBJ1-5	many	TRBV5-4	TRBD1	TGTGCCAGCAGTTCGGGACAGGGCTTCGATCAGCCCCAGCATTTT	CASSSGQGFDQPQHF
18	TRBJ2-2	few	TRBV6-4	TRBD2	TGTGCCAGCAGTGACTCAAGCCTAGCGGGGGAGAACACCGGGGAGCTGTTTTTT	CASSDSSLAGENTGELFF
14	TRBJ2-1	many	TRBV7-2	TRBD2	TGTGCCAGCGGTCAAGCGGGGGGGCACAATGAGCAGTTCTTC	CASGQAGGHNEQFF
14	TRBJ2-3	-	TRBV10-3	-	TGTGCCATCAGTGTTTACAGGGACACAGATACGCAGTATTTT	CAISVYRDTDTQYF